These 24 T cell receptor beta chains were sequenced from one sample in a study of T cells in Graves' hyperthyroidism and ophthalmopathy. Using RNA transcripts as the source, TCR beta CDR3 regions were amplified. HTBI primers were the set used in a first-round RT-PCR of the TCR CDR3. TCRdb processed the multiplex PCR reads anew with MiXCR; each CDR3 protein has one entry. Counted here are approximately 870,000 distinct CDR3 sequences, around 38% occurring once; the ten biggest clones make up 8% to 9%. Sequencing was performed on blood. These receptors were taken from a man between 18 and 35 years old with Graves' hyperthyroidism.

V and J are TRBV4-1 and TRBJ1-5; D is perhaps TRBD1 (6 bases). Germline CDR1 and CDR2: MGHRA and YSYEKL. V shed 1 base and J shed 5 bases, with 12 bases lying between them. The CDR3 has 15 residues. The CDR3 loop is CASSQAGTLDQPQHF. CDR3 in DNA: TGCGCCAGCAGCCAAGCCGGGACACTGGATCAGCCCCAGCATTTT.

The CDR3 sequence: CASSPSGGLAGGYAETQYF. CDR3 nucleotides: TGTGCCAGCAGCCCCTCTGGGGGACTAGCGGGAGGTTACGCAGAGACCCAGTACTTC. The rearrangement uses TRBV7-2 and TRBJ2-5; 15 bases are shared with TRBD2. Trimming cost V 5 bases and J 4 bases; bases outside gene matches: 14. The CDR3 is 19 residues long. Germline-derived CDR1 and CDR2 are SGHTA and FQGNSA.

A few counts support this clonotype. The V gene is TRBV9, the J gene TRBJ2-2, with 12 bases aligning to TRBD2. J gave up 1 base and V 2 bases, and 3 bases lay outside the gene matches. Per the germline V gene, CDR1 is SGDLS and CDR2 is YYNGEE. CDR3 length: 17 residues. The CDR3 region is CASSVTTSGRNTGELFF. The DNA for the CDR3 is TGTGCCAGCAGCGTGACGACTAGCGGGAGGAACACCGGGGAGCTGTTTTTT.

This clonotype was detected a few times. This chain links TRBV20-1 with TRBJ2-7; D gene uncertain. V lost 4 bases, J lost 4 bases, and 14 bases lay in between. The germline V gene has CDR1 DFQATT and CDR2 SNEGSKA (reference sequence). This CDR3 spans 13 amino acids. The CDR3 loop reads CSAKASRGYEQYF. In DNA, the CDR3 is TGCAGTGCTAAGGCGAGCCGTGGGTACGAGCAGTACTTC.

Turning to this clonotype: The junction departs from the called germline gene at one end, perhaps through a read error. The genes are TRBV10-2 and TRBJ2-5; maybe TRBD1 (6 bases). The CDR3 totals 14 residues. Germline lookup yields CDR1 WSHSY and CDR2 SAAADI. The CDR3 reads CASSVGTRQETQYF. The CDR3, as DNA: TGTGCCAGCAGCGTCGGGACAAGGCAGGAGACCCAGTACTTC.

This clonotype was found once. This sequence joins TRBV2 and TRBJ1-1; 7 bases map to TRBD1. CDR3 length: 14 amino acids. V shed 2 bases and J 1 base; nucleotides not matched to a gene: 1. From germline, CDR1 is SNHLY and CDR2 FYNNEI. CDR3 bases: TGTGCCAGCAGTGAAAGGACAGGGAACACTGAAGCTTTCTTT. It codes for CASSERTGNTEAFF.

The CDR3 region has the DNA TGTGCCAGCACCCCTCTCACGCAGGGCTACGAGCAGTACTTC. Residues: CASTPLTQGYEQYF. V gene TRBV11-2 combines with J gene TRBJ2-7; a possible D gene is TRBD1 (5 bases). The CDR3 loop spans 14 amino acids. Between the trimmed V and J ends, which lost 7 bases and 3 bases, there was a span of 16 bases. The germline CDR1 and CDR2 sequences are SGHAT and FQNNGV.

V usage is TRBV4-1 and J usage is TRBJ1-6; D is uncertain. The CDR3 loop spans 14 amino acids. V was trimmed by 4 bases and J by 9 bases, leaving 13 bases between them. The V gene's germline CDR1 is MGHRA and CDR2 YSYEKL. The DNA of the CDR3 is TGCGCCAGCAGCCCGTCCCACGTTGGTTCACCCCTCCACTTT. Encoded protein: CASSPSHVGSPLHF.

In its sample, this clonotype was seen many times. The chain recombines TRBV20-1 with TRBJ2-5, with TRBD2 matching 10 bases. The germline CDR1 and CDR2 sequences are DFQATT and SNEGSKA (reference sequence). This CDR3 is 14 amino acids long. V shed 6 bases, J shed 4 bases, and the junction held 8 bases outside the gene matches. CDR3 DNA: TGCAGTGCCCAGAGCGGGAGGGCCTCAGAGACCCAGTACTTC. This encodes CSAQSGRASETQYF.

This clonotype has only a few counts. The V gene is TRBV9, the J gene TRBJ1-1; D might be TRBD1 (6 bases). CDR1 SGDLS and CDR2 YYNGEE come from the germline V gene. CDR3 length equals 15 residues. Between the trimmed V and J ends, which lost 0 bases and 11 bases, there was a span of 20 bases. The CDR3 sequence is CASSVDPLLSQGAFF. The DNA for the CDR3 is TGTGCCAGCAGCGTAGACCCCCTTCTCTCTCAGGGGGCTTTCTTT.

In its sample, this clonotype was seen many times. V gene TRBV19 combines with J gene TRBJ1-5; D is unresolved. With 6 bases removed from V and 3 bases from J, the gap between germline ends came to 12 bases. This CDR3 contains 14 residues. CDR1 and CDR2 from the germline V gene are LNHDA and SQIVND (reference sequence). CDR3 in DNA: TGTGCCAGTAGGGGCCAGTACTACAATCAGCCCCAGCATTTT. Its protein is CASRGQYYNQPQHF.

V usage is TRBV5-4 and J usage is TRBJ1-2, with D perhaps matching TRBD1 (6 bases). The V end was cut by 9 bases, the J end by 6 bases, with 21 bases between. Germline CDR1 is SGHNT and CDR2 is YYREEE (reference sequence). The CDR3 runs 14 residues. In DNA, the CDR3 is TGTGCCAACATCAACACCGGGACAAAAGATGGCTACACCTTC. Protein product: CANINTGTKDGYTF.

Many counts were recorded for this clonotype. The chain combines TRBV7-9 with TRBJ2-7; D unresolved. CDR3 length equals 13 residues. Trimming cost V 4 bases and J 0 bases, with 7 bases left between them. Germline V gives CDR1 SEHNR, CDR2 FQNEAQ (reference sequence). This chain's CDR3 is CASSSDNSYEQYF. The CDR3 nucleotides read TGTGCCAGCAGCTCCGACAACTCCTACGAGCAGTACTTC.

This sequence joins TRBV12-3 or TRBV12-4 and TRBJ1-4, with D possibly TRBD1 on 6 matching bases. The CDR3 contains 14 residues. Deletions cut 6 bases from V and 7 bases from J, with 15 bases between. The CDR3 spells CASRPDRRSEKLFF. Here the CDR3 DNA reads TGTGCCAGCAGGCCTGACAGGCGGAGTGAAAAACTGTTTTTT.

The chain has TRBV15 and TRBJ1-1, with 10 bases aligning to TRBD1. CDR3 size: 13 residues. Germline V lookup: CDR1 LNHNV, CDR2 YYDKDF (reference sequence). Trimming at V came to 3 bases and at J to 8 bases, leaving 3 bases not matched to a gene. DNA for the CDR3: TGTGCCACCAGCAGTCCGGGACAGGGGGAAGCTTTCTTT. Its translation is CATSSPGQGEAFF. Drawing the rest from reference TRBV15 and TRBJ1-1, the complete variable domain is DAMVIQNPRYQVTQFGKPVTLSCSQTLNHNVMYWYQQKSSQAPKLLFHYYDKDFNNEADTPDNFQSRRPNTSFCFLDIRSPGLGDTAMYLCATSSPGQGEAFFGQGTRLTVV.

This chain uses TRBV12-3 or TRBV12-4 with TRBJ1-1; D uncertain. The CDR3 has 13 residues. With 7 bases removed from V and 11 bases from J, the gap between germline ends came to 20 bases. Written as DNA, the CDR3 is TGTGCCAGCACTGCTGCCAGCACACTGAACGCTTTCTTT. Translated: CASTAASTLNAFF.

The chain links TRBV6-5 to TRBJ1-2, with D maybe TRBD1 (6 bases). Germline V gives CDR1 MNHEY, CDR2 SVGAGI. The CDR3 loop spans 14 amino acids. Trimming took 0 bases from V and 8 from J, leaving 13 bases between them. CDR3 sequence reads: CASSYSTRGNGYTF. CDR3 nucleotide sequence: TGTGCCAGCAGTTACTCGACCAGGGGAAACGGCTACACCTTC.

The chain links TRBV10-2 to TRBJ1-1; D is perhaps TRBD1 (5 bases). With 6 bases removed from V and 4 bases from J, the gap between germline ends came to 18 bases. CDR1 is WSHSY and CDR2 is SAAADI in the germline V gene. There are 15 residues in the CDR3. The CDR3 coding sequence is TGCGCCAGCAGCCAAGCAACTACAGGCGCCACTGAAGCTTTCTTT. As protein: CASSQATTGATEAFF.

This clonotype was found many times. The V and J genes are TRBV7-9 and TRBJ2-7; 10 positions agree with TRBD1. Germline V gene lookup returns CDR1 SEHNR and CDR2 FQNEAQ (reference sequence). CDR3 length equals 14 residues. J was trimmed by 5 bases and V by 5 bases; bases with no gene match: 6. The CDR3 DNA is TGTGCCAGCAGCCCCGGGACAGGGGTCCACGAGCAGTACTTC. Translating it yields CASSPGTGVHEQYF.

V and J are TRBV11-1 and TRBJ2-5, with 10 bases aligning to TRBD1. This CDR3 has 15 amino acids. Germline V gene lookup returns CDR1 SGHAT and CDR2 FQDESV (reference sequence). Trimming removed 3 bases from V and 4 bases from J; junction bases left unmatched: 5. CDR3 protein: CASSFETGGVETQYF. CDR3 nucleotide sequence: TGTGCCAGCAGCTTCGAGACAGGGGGCGTAGAGACCCAGTACTTC.

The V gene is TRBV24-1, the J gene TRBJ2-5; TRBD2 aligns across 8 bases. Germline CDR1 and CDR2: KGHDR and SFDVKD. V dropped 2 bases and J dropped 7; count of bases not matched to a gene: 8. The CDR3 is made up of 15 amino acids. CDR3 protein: CATSDSPSGSVTQYF. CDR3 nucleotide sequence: TGTGCCACCAGTGATTCCCCCAGCGGGAGCGTGACCCAGTACTTC.

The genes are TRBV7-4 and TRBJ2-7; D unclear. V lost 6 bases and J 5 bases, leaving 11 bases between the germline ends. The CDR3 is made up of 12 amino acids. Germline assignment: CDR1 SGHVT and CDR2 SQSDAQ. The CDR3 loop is CASSYSNNEQYF. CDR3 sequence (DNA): TGTGCCAGCAGTTACTCTAATAACGAGCAGTACTTC.

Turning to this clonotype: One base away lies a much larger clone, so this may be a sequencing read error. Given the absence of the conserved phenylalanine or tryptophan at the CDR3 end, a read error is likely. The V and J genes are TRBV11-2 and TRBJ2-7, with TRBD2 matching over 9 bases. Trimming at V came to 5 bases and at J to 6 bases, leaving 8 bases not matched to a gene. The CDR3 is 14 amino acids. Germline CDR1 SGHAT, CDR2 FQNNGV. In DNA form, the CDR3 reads TGTGCCAGCAGCGTATCGTCTAGCGGGACCGAGCAGTACCTC. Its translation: CASSVSSSGTEQYL.

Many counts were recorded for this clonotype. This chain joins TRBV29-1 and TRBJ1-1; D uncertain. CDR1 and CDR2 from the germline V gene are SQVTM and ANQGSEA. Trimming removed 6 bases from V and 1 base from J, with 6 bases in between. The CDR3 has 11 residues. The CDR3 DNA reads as TGCAGCGTCCAGGCGAACACTGAAGCTTTCTTT. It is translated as CSVQANTEAFF.